Below are 4 T cell receptor beta chains sequenced from a single sample in a study of cytomegalovirus exposure and HLA in healthy donors. Clones were read by immunoSEQ multiplex PCR, and TCRdb kept only the in-frame ones, dropping some. The sample lists 150,000 to 200,000 clones; 80% to 90% were seen once. The sequenced sample consisted of PBMCs. Source of these receptors: a woman aged 25 to 45 in good health and CMV-seronegative.

A note on this clone: Additional DNA sequences in this sample encode the identical CDR3. V gene TRBV7-9 combines with J gene TRBJ1-6; D gene unclear. V was shortened by 1 base and J by 0 bases, with 4 bases between the two germline ends. Germline CDR1 and CDR2: SEHNR and FQNEAQ (reference sequence). This CDR3 region has 15 residues. The CDR3 here is CASSLGSSYNSPLHF. In nucleotides, the CDR3 is TGTGCCAGCAGCTTAGGGAGCTCCTATAATTCACCCCTCCACTTT.

The V call is TRBV5-1, the J call TRBJ1-4, with 9 positions matching TRBD1. V lost 3 bases, J lost 7 bases, and 34 bases stayed unmatched. CDR1 and CDR2 (germline): SGHRS, YFSETQ. The CDR3 is 24 residues long. The CDR3 sequence is CASSSPGPSSVRQGVRRRVEKLFF. In DNA, the CDR3 is TGCGCCAGCAGCTCTCCCGGGCCGTCTTCTGTGCGACAGGGGGTGAGAAGGAGGGTTGAAAAACTGTTTTTT. The full variable domain, its missing parts supplied by reference TRBV5-1 and TRBJ1-4, is KAGVTQTPRYLIKTRGQQVTLSCSPISGHRSVSWYQQTPGQGLQFLFEYFSETQRNKGNFPGRFSGRQFSNSRSEMNVSTLELGDSALYLCASSSPGPSSVRQGVRRRVEKLFFGSGTQLSVL.

The chain uses TRBV25-1 and TRBJ2-5, with D possibly matching TRBD1 (6 bases). With 5 bases removed from V and 6 bases from J, the gap between germline ends came to 19 bases. The CDR3 runs 15 residues. Germline V gives CDR1 MGHDK, CDR2 SYGVNS. CDR3 nucleotides: TGTGCCAGCAGTAATCCCCGGGACATGATACAGACCCAGTACTTC. Translation: CASSNPRDMIQTQYF.

V gene TRBV6-1 combines with J gene TRBJ1-2, with D possibly TRBD1 on 6 matching bases. CDR1 and CDR2 (germline): MNHNS, SASEGT. This CDR3 is 12 amino acids long. Trimming shortened V by 9 bases and J by 7 bases, and 15 bases separated the two germline ends. For the CDR3, the DNA is TGTGCCAGTCATAAAATGGGGGCTGGCTACACCTTC. As protein: CASHKMGAGYTF.